Listed here are 22 T cell receptor beta chains from one sample, sequenced in a study of T cells in Graves' hyperthyroidism and ophthalmopathy. The CDR3 regions of TCR beta were amplified from RNA transcripts. A set of HTBI primers served as the primers for a first-round RT-PCR of the TCR CDR3. MiXCR, run by TCRdb on the multiplex PCR reads, gives a single entry per CDR3 protein. The sample carries 300,000 to 450,000 distinct CDR3 sequences, around 15% recorded once. The source material was blood. Receptors were obtained from a woman aged 25-40 years with Graves' ophthalmopathy.

This clonotype occurred many times. The chain joins TRBV7-3 to TRBJ2-2; perhaps D is TRBD1 or TRBD2 (7 bases each). V lost 5 bases and J 6 bases, leaving 10 bases between the germline ends. This CDR3 spans 13 amino acids. Germline CDR1 is SGHTA and CDR2 is FQGTGA. The CDR3 sequence: CASSPGGAGELFF. CDR3 nucleotides: TGTGCCAGCAGCCCAGGGGGGGCCGGGGAGCTGTTTTTT.

This clonotype was counted ten times or more. The chain has TRBV12-3 or TRBV12-4 and TRBJ2-1, with D unclear. V was cut by 6 bases and J by 5 bases, with 11 bases left in between. The CDR3 is 13 amino acids. The CDR3 protein is CASSGTEHNEQFF. The CDR3 DNA sequence: TGTGCCAGCAGCGGTACAGAGCACAATGAGCAGTTCTTC.

There are a few counts of this clonotype. The chain links TRBV10-3 to TRBJ2-5; D might be TRBD1 or TRBD2, each matching 5 bases. The CDR3 has 14 residues. From germline, CDR1 is ENHRY and CDR2 SYGVKD. The V gene lost 4 bases and the J gene lost 4 bases, with 13 bases spanning the gap. CDR3 bases: TGTGCCATCAGTGCCACGGGACCCCCAGAGACCCAGTACTTC. Protein product: CAISATGPPETQYF.

In this sample, this clonotype turned up many times. V and J are TRBV12-5 and TRBJ1-2; 7 bases are shared with TRBD1. This CDR3 is 14 amino acids long. Germline CDR1 and CDR2: LGHNT and FRNRAP. The V gene end was trimmed by 3 bases and the J gene end by 6 bases; junction bases not matched to a gene: 7. DNA for the CDR3: TGTGCTAGTGGTTTTGAGGGGGCACTAGATGGCTACACCTTC. Its protein product is CASGFEGALDGYTF.

This clonotype was counted a few times. The chain combines TRBV6-1 with TRBJ2-7; unclear D gene. Germline values: CDR1 MNHNS, CDR2 SASEGT. The germline V and J ends were trimmed by 2 bases and 4 bases, with 9 bases remaining between them. This CDR3 region has 13 residues. The CDR3 spells CASSELWGYEQYF. The CDR3 region has the DNA TGTGCCAGCAGTGAACTCTGGGGATACGAGCAGTACTTC.

This clonotype occurred many times. V is TRBV6-1 and J is TRBJ2-3, with D uncertain. The germline CDR1 and CDR2 sequences are MNHNS and SASEGT. CDR3 length equals 16 residues. Trimming took 5 bases from V and 6 from J, leaving 21 bases between them. In nucleotides, the CDR3 is TGTGCCAGCAGTTTCTTCCCACAACCTCAAGGGGATACGCAGTATTTT. This gives the protein CASSFFPQPQGDTQYF.

The J gene is TRBJ2-1, the V gene TRBV20-1, with 9 bases matching TRBD2. V lost 4 bases, J lost 2 bases, and 6 bases stayed unmatched. The germline V gene encodes CDR1 DFQATT and CDR2 SNEGSKA (reference sequence). The CDR3 is 15 residues long. The DNA of the CDR3 is TGCAGTGCTAAGGACATAGCGGGGGCCTACAATGAGCAGTTCTTC. As protein: CSAKDIAGAYNEQFF.

This clonotype showed up many times. The rearrangement joins TRBV7-2 to TRBJ1-1; TRBD1 might be the D (5 bases). The V gene lost 1 base and the J gene lost 6 bases, with 15 bases spanning the gap. The CDR3 spans 15 residues. Germline V gene data show CDR1 as SGHTA and CDR2 as FQGNSA. CDR3 region: CASSLEGQGWSEAFF. The CDR3 DNA reads TGTGCCAGCAGCTTAGAGGGGCAGGGATGGTCTGAAGCTTTCTTT.

This clonotype was observed a handful of times. This chain links TRBV5-4 with TRBJ2-3, with TRBD2 matching 7 bases. CDR1 SGHNT and CDR2 YYREEE come from the germline V gene (reference sequence). Losses at the gene ends were 5 bases for V and 2 bases for J; bases not matched to a gene: 5. The CDR3 is 14 residues long. CDR3 region: CASRGGGITDTQYF. CDR3 nucleotides: TGTGCCAGCAGGGGGGGGGGGATCACAGATACGCAGTATTTT.

This clonotype was found many times. The chain employs TRBV5-1 and TRBJ1-1, with TRBD1 as a possible D gene (6 bases). V lost 3 bases to trimming and J lost 1 base, with 7 bases between them. There are 13 residues in the CDR3. Looked up from germline, CDR1 is SGHRS and CDR2 is YFSETQ. CDR3 protein: CASSWGANTEAFF. In DNA form, the CDR3 reads TGCGCCAGCAGCTGGGGGGCGAACACTGAAGCTTTCTTT.

This sequence joins TRBV5-5 and TRBJ2-1; D is perhaps TRBD1 (6 bases). CDR1 is SGHKS, CDR2 YYEKEE, per germline (reference sequence). The CDR3 sequence is 14 residues long. V was pared by 4 bases and J by 6 bases, with 14 bases between. In nucleotides, the CDR3 is TGTGCCAGCAGCCTTACCGGGACAAGCAATGAGCAGTTCTTC. It specifies CASSLTGTSNEQFF.

At least ten counts were recorded for this clonotype. The chain employs TRBV28 and TRBJ1-5; the D is unclear. The CDR3 runs to 16 residues. Trimming left V 2 bases short and J 0 bases short, with 11 bases between. Germline lookup yields CDR1 MDHEN and CDR2 SYDVKM. Here the CDR3 reads CASSLLGDASNQPQHF. The CDR3 DNA sequence: TGTGCCAGCAGTTTACTTGGTGACGCTAGCAATCAGCCCCAGCATTTT.

The V call is TRBV7-9, the J call TRBJ1-2; D is possibly TRBD1 (5 bases). The CDR3 sequence is 14 residues long. Germline V gene lookup returns CDR1 SEHNR and CDR2 FQNEAQ (reference sequence). Trimming removed 5 bases from V and 1 base from J, with 11 bases in between. The CDR3 here is CASSPLDSNYGYTF. CDR3 bases: TGTGCCAGCAGCCCGCTCGACAGTAACTATGGCTACACCTTC.

This chain connects TRBV25-1 to TRBJ2-2; D may be TRBD2 (6 bases). V lost 4 bases and J lost 5, with 17 bases in between. The CDR3 length is 16 residues. CDR1 and CDR2 from the germline V gene are MGHDK and SYGVNS. The CDR3 loop reads CASSGEAPTSTGELFF. The CDR3 DNA is TGTGCCAGCAGTGGGGAGGCTCCAACATCGACCGGGGAGCTGTTTTTT. Variable domain in full (rest from reference TRBV25-1 and TRBJ2-2): EADIYQTPRYLVIGTGKKITLECSQTMGHDKMYWYQQDPGMELHLIHYSYGVNSTEKGDLSSESTVSRIRTEHFPLTLESARPSHTSQYLCASSGEAPTSTGELFFGEGSRLTVL.

As to this clonotype: Here the CDR3 omits its conserved ending phenylalanine or tryptophan, so a read error is the likely source. The CDR3 DNA reads TGTGCCAGCAGTGAAAGGGACAGCTCTGGGGCCAACGTCCTGACTTCC. Translating gives CASSERDSSGANVLTS. The chain recombines TRBV6-1 with TRBJ2-6; 7 positions agree with TRBD1. This CDR3 spans 16 amino acids. V dropped 2 bases and J dropped 0; count of bases not matched to a gene: 1. Looked up from germline, CDR1 is MNHNS and CDR2 is SASEGT.

This clonotype has at least ten counts. The genes are TRBV20-1 and TRBJ2-3; the match to TRBD2 covers 11 bases. Germline V gene data show CDR1 as DFQATT and CDR2 as SNEGSKA (reference sequence). V shed 0 bases and J 3 bases; nucleotides not matched to a gene: 2. This CDR3 contains 15 residues. DNA of the CDR3: TGCAGTGCTAGAGATACTAGCGGGGGAACAGATACGCAGTATTTT. Its translation: CSARDTSGGTDTQYF.

V is TRBV13 and J is TRBJ1-1; D is possibly TRBD1 (6 bases). The CDR3 consists of 16 residues. CDR1 PRHDT and CDR2 FYEKMQ come from the germline V gene (reference sequence). V gave up 0 bases and J gave up 1 base, with 12 bases separating them. Here the CDR3 reads CASSLGLGARNTEAFF. CDR3 DNA: TGTGCCAGCAGCTTAGGACTGGGGGCGCGGAACACTGAAGCTTTCTTT.

At least ten counts were recorded for this clonotype. V gene TRBV9 combines with J gene TRBJ2-2, with 8 bases lining up with TRBD2. This CDR3 has 16 residues. V trimming: 1 base; J trimming: 7 bases; junction bases outside the gene matches: 9. CDR1 and CDR2 from the germline V gene are SGDLS and YYNGEE. The CDR3 reads CASSVSSGGVNGELFF. The CDR3 coding sequence is TGTGCCAGCAGCGTAAGCAGCGGGGGTGTGAACGGGGAGCTGTTTTTT.

This clonotype came up many times. CDR3 sequence: CASSPTENQPQHF. The CDR3 nucleotides read TGTGCCAGCTCACCGACAGAGAATCAGCCCCAGCATTTT. J is TRBJ1-5 and V is TRBV18, with D possibly matching TRBD1 (5 bases). This CDR3 is 13 amino acids long. CDR1 and CDR2 from the germline V gene are KGHSH and LQKENI. Deletions cut 3 bases from V and 4 bases from J, with 7 bases between.

This clonotype was observed a few times. The chain links TRBV10-3 to TRBJ2-3; maybe TRBD2 (5 bases). With 3 bases removed from V and 6 bases from J, the gap between germline ends came to 25 bases. CDR3 length: 18 amino acids. CDR1 and CDR2 from the germline V gene are ENHRY and SYGVKD. CDR3 region: CAISDPHRSIGVADTQYF. In nucleotides, the CDR3 is TGTGCCATCAGTGACCCGCACAGATCCATCGGCGTAGCGGATACGCAGTATTTT.

In the case of this clonotype: Possible read error: a much larger clone is one base away. Written as DNA, the CDR3 is TGTGCCAGCAGTGCCCTAAGGACCGGGGAGCTGTTTTTT. Translation: CASSALRTGELFF. The J gene is TRBJ2-2, the V gene TRBV6-1; no firm D call. Germline CDR1 is MNHNS and CDR2 is SASEGT. Trimming left V 4 bases short and J 5 bases short, with 8 bases between. The CDR3 extends over 13 amino acids.

The J gene is TRBJ2-1, the V gene TRBV11-3, with a weak D call TRBD2 (5 bases). CDR3 length: 16 amino acids. Trimming pared 3 bases from V and 3 bases from J, leaving 15 bases between. Germline CDR1 SGHNT, CDR2 YENEEA. CDR3 DNA sequence: TGTGCCAGCAGCTTTAGAGGCAGCGGAATCTACAATGAGCAGTTCTTC. Amino acids: CASSFRGSGIYNEQFF.